Listed here are 5 T cell receptor beta chains from one sample, sequenced in a study of cytomegalovirus exposure and HLA in healthy donors. This PCR relied on a set of 60 Vbeta primers and 13 Jbeta primers. Sequencing was performed with immunoSEQ multiplex PCR; in TCRdb, only in-frame clones are kept and a portion is missing. Recorded for this sample: 130,000 or so clones. The sample comprised PBMCs. The source of these receptors is a woman younger than 30 in good health and CMV-seronegative.

This chain links TRBV6-5 with TRBJ2-4; TRBD2 matches at 9 bases. This CDR3 has 13 residues. Germline lookup yields CDR1 MNHEY and CDR2 SVGAGI. V lost 8 bases to trimming and J lost 9 bases; unmatched junction nucleotides: 8. CDR3 loop: CASAAAGGGIQYF. DNA of the CDR3: TGTGCCAGCGCGGCGGCGGGGGGGGGCATTCAGTACTTC.

This rearrangement joins TRBV27 to TRBJ2-7, with 7 bases aligning to TRBD2. This CDR3 is 13 amino acids long. Per the germline V gene, CDR1 is MNHEY and CDR2 is SMNVEV (reference sequence). V gave up 8 bases and J gave up 3 bases; unmatched junction bases: 7. The DNA for the CDR3 is TGTGCCAGCTCCAGGCTAGCGGACTACGAGCAGTACTTC. It is translated as CASSRLADYEQYF.

The chain employs TRBV9 and TRBJ2-5; 9 nucleotides align to TRBD2. V was clipped by 0 bases and J by 4 bases; unmatched bases: 7. Germline CDR1 is SGDLS and CDR2 is YYNGEE. CDR3 size: 16 residues. CDR3: CASSVGNSGSLETQYF. CDR3 sequence (DNA): TGTGCCAGCAGCGTAGGGAATAGCGGGAGTCTAGAGACCCAGTACTTC.

The chain uses TRBV7-2 and TRBJ2-1, with 10 bases fitting TRBD2. V shed 2 bases and J 8 bases; nucleotides not matched to a gene: 6. This CDR3 comprises 15 residues. Germline V lookup: CDR1 SGHTA, CDR2 FQGNSA. This CDR3 reads CASSLWALAGDEQFF. The CDR3 nucleotides read TGTGCCAGCAGCTTATGGGCTCTAGCGGGAGATGAGCAGTTCTTC.

This sequence joins TRBV2 and TRBJ2-2; D may be TRBD2 (5 bases). Germline CDR1 and CDR2: SNHLY and FYNNEI. Trimming stripped 9 bases from V and 1 base from J, with 12 bases between. This CDR3 is built from 14 residues. CDR3 sequence reads: CASRETLNTGELFF. In DNA form, the CDR3 reads TGTGCCAGTAGGGAGACACTGAACACCGGGGAGCTGTTTTTT.